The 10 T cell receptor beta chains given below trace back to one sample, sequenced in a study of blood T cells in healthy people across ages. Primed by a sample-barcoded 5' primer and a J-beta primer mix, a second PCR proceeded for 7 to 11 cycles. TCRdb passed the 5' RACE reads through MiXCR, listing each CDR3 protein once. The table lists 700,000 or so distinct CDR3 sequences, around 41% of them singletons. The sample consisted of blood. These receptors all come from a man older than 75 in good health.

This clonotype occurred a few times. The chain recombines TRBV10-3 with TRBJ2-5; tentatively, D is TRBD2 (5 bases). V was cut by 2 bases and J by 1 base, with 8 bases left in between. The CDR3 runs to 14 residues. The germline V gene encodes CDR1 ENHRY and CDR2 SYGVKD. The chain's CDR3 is CAISEQTSQETQYF. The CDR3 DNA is TGTGCCATCAGTGAGCAAACTAGCCAAGAGACCCAGTACTTC.

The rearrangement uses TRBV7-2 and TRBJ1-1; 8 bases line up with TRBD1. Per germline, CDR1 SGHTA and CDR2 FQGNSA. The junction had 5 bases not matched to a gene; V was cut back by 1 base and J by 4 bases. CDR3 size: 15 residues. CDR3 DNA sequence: TGTGCCAGCAGCTTAGATAACAGGGGGAGCACTGAAGCTTTCTTT. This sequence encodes CASSLDNRGSTEAFF.

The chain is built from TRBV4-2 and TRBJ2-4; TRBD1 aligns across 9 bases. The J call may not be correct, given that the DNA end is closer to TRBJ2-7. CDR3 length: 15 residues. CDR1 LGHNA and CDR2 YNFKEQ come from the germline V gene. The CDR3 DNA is TGTGCCAGCAGCCAAGGGGGGACAGGGAAAAACGAGCAGTACTTC. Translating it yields CASSQGGTGKNEQYF.

The CDR3: CASSRQPRTGGEQYF. In nucleotides, the CDR3 is TGTGCCAGCAGCCGTCAACCCCGGACAGGGGGCGAGCAGTACTTC. The chain carries TRBV7-2 and TRBJ2-5; TRBD1 matches at 10 bases. The J call could be wrong; TRBJ2-7 is a better fit for the DNA end. This CDR3 has 15 residues. The V gene's germline CDR1 is SGHTA and CDR2 FQGNSA.

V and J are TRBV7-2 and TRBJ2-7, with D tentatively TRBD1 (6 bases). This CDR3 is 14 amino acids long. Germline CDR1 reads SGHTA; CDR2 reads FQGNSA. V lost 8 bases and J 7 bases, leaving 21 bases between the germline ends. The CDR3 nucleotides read TGTGCCAGCGGACCCAGGGGATCCTACAATGAGCAGTACTTC. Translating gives CASGPRGSYNEQYF.

For the CDR3, the DNA is TGTGCCAGCAGCCAACTGGATAGAGCAGATACGCAGTATTTT. This encodes CASSQLDRADTQYF. V usage is TRBV4-2 and J usage is TRBJ2-3; the D is unclear. This CDR3 region has 14 residues. V gave up 2 bases and J gave up 4 bases, with 10 bases separating them. In germline, CDR1 is LGHNA, CDR2 YNFKEQ.

CDR3 protein: CSARDLAVLETQYF. The CDR3 coding sequence is TGCAGTGCTAGAGATCTGGCCGTACTGGAGACCCAGTACTTC. The chain employs TRBV20-1 and TRBJ2-5; no clear D gene. The CDR3 runs to 14 residues. V gave up 0 bases and J gave up 5 bases, with 13 bases separating them. Germline values: CDR1 DFQATT, CDR2 SNEGSKA (reference sequence).

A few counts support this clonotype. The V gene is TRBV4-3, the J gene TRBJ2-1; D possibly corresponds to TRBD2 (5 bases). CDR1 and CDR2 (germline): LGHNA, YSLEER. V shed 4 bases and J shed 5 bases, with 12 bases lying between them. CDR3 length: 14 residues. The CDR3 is CASSRSTGDNEQFF. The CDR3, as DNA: TGCGCCAGCAGCCGTTCTACCGGGGACAATGAGCAGTTCTTC.

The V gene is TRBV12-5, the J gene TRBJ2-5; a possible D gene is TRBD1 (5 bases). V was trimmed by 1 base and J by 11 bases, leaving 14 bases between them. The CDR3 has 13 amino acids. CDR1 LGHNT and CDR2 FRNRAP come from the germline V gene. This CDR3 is CASGLAIDSPQYF. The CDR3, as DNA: TGTGCTAGTGGTTTGGCGATCGACAGTCCACAGTACTTC.

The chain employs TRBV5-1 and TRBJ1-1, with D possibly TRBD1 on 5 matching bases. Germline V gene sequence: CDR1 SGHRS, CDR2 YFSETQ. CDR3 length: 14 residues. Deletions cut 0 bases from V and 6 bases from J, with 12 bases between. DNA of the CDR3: TGCGCCAGCAGCTTGGCCACAGGTCTATCTGAAGCTTTCTTT. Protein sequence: CASSLATGLSEAFF.